The TCR beta chain described here comes from a study of regulatory T cells in long-lasting Graves disease. The V gene lost 6 bases and the J gene lost 8 bases, with 16 bases spanning the gap. This CDR3 region has 14 residues. CDR1 is MNHEY and CDR2 is SMNVEV in the germline V gene (reference sequence). This clonotype was picked up one time. A single base separates this from a much larger clone, so it may be a read error. Described time point: newly diagnosed GD, antithyroid drugs for less than 3 months. PBMC RNA was the source of the TCR library. Sequencing libraries for TCR beta were prepared with iRepertoire HTBI primers and Arm-PCR of CDR3 regions. TCRdb itself ran the multiplex PCR reads through MiXCR, one entry per CDR3 protein. The table lists 600,000 to 650,000 distinct CDR3 sequences, around 17% of them singletons. These data are also associated with another study on T cells in Graves' hyperthyroidism and ophthalmopathy.

Here the sequenced sample was peripheral blood mononuclear cells (PBMCs), taken at new diagnosis, from a patient treated with antithyroid drugs. This chain links TRBV27 with TRBJ1-4; tentative D call: TRBD1 (5 bases). The receptor's source is a woman aged 30 to 39 with Graves disease. The CDR3 DNA sequence: TGTGCCAGCAGACCCGGGACCAAAGGAGAAAAACTGTTTTTT. It codes for CASRPGTKGEKLFF. Combining the CDR3 with reference TRBV27 and TRBJ1-4 gives the whole variable domain EAQVTQNPRYLITVTGKKLTVTCSQNMNHEYMSWYRQDPGLGLRQIYYSMNVEVTDKGDVPEGYKVSRKEKRNFPLILESPSPNQTSLYFCASRPGTKGEKLFFGSGTQLSVL.